This is a list of T cell receptor beta chains from one sample in a study of OX40 agonist ivuxolimab in advanced cancers. The data were produced by immunoSEQ multiplex PCR, yet TCRdb's version contains in-frame clones alone and is incomplete. The sample has some 62,000 clones, almost 85% seen once. The sequenced sample was CD4+ or CD8+ T cells sorted from blood, obtained in a trial of the OX40 agonist ivuxolimab. These receptors were taken from an adult with an advanced solid tumor such as melanoma, head and neck, liver or kidney cancer. CDR3s include the opening cysteine and the closing phenylalanine or tryptophan. A D gene is named only where the DNA matches it firmly. Some rows have no size entry. The others give once, few or many, or a class for an expanded clone.

D	size	V	J	CDR3	DNA
TRBD1	few	TRBV19	TRBJ1-5	CASSIDRGRGQPQHF	TGTGCCAGTAGTATAGACAGGGGGCGAGGTCAGCCCCAGCATTTT
NA	NA	TRBV7-3	TRBJ1-1	CASSASGLTYTEAFF	TGTGCCAGCAGCGCGTCAGGGTTAACTTACACTGAAGCTTTCTTT
NA	NA	TRBV7-8	TRBJ1-6	CASSPALDSPLHF	TGTGCCAGCAGCCCGGCTCTTGATTCACCCCTCCACTTT
TRBD1	NA	TRBV9	TRBJ1-2	CASSDYLGQGYGYTF	TGTGCCAGCAGCGATTATCTGGGACAGGGCTATGGCTACACCTTC
NA	NA	TRBV9	TRBJ1-3	CASSVGVSSGNTIYF	TGTGCCAGCAGCGTAGGTGTGAGCTCTGGAAACACCATATATTTT
NA	once	TRBV28	TRBJ1-6	CASRTGDSYNSPLHF	TGTGCCAGCAGGACAGGAGACTCCTATAATTCACCCCTCCACTTT
NA	NA	TRBV20-1	TRBJ1-2	CSAIAGYGYTF	TGCAGTGCTATCGCAGGGTACGGCTACACCTTC
NA	NA	TRBV7-2	TRBJ1-5	CASSLEYQPQHF	TGTGCCAGCAGCTTAGAGTATCAGCCCCAGCATTTT
TRBD1	NA	TRBV7-9	TRBJ1-1	CASRGTGLNTEAFF	TGTGCCAGCAGGGGGACAGGGCTGAACACTGAAGCTTTCTTT
NA	once	TRBV18	TRBJ2-1	CASSPESYYNEQFF	TGTGCCAGCTCACCAGAGAGCTACTACAATGAGCAGTTCTTC
NA	few	TRBV28	TRBJ1-5	CASSRRQEAQPQHF	TGTGCCAGCAGTCGGAGACAGGAGGCTCAGCCCCAGCATTTT
TRBD2	NA	TRBV7-6	TRBJ2-7	CASSFAGVFHEQYF	TGTGCCAGCAGCTTCGCGGGAGTCTTCCACGAGCAGTACTTC
NA	NA	TRBV7-9	TRBJ1-1	CASSLGLTEAFF	TGTGCCAGCAGCTTAGGTCTCACTGAAGCTTTCTTT
NA	NA	TRBV7-2	TRBJ2-7	CASSLAGPIYEQYF	TGTGCCAGCAGCTTAGCGGGGCCAATCTACGAGCAGTACTTC
NA	NA	TRBV30	TRBJ1-1	CAWRDSRVAFF	TGTGCCTGGAGGGACTCACGAGTAGCTTTCTTT
NA	once	TRBV4-1	TRBJ1-1	CASSQERTVPYTEAFF	TGCGCCAGCAGCCAAGAGCGGACAGTACCGTACACTGAAGCTTTCTTT
NA	NA	TRBV5-1	TRBJ2-3	CASSLGGDGTDTQYF	TGCGCCAGCAGCTTGGGCGGGGATGGCACAGATACGCAGTATTTT
NA	NA	TRBV7-2	TRBJ1-3	CASTGDGNTIYF	TGTGCCAGCACAGGGGACGGAAACACCATATATTTT
NA	once	TRBV6-1	TRBJ2-7	CASTRDLGVYEQYF	TGTGCCAGCACTCGGGACCTGGGGGTCTACGAGCAGTACTTC
TRBD2	NA	TRBV4-1	TRBJ2-1	CASSLLRTSDNEQFF	TGCGCCAGCAGCCTCCTCCGGACTAGCGACAATGAGCAGTTCTTC